The 19 T cell receptor beta chains in this list originate from one sample, sequenced in a study of cytomegalovirus exposure and HLA in healthy donors. The study ran its PCR with 60 Vbeta and 13 Jbeta primers. Measured with immunoSEQ multiplex PCR; TCRdb has only the in-frame clones, and not every one. The sample carries approximately 88,000 clones, 55% to 75% recorded once. Sequenced input: PBMCs. Receptors were obtained from a man between 60 and 70 years old in good health and CMV-seronegative.

The rearrangement links TRBV2 to TRBJ2-1; D possibly corresponds to TRBD1 (6 bases). Germline CDR1 is SNHLY and CDR2 is FYNNEI. The CDR3 is 14 amino acids. The germline V and J ends were trimmed by 7 bases and 6 bases, with 16 bases remaining between them. The CDR3 sequence is CASTMTGTPNEQFF. CDR3 DNA: TGTGCCAGCACTATGACAGGTACTCCCAATGAGCAGTTCTTC. Full variable domain (outside the CDR3, taken from reference TRBV2 and TRBJ2-1): EPEVTQTPSHQVTQMGQEVILRCVPISNHLYFYWYRQILGQKVEFLVSFYNNEISEKSEIFDDQFSVERPDGSNFTLKIRSTKLEDSAMYFCASTMTGTPNEQFFGPGTRLTVL.

V gene TRBV7-9 combines with J gene TRBJ1-5; D uncertain. With 3 bases removed from V and 1 base from J, the gap between germline ends came to 10 bases. The CDR3 sequence is 15 residues long. Germline V gives CDR1 SEHNR, CDR2 FQNEAQ (reference sequence). The CDR3 bases are TGTGCCAGCAGCTTCTCGACGGGAAGCAATCAGCCCCAGCATTTT. As protein: CASSFSTGSNQPQHF.

The rearrangement uses TRBV2 and TRBJ2-7; D may be TRBD2 (6 bases). This CDR3 region has 13 residues. Deletions cut 5 bases from V and 1 base from J, with 9 bases between. CDR1 and CDR2 (germline): SNHLY, FYNNEI. The CDR3 bases are TGTGCCAGCAGTAGGGACTTTTCCTACGAGCAGTACTTC. Residues: CASSRDFSYEQYF.

V and J are TRBV5-1 and TRBJ2-5; D unresolved. Germline values: CDR1 SGHRS, CDR2 YFSETQ. The CDR3 consists of 13 residues. V was clipped by 0 bases and J by 3 bases, with 6 bases between them. The CDR3 region has the DNA TGCGCCAGCAGCTTGGTTGGAGAAGAGACCCAGTACTTC. It translates to CASSLVGEETQYF.

This clone came up a few times. This sequence joins TRBV5-1 and TRBJ1-2; the match to TRBD1 covers 7 bases. With V trimmed by 7 bases and J by 8 bases, 11 bases remained unmatched. Germline V gives CDR1 SGHRS, CDR2 YFSETQ. The CDR3 runs 13 residues. CDR3 protein: CASGAGGNGGYTF. Written as DNA, the CDR3 is TGCGCCAGCGGAGCAGGGGGGAATGGGGGCTACACCTTC.

This sequence joins TRBV10-1 and TRBJ2-5, with D perhaps TRBD1 (5 bases). Trimming took off 0 bases at V and 13 bases at J, with 15 bases between the two ends. This CDR3 region has 13 residues. Germline-derived CDR1 and CDR2 are WNHNN and SYGVQD (reference sequence). DNA for the CDR3: TGCGCCAGCAGTGAGTCCCAGGGCCAAGCCCCGTACTTC. Protein product: CASSESQGQAPYF.

CDR3 protein: CASSAVSTGGDGYTF. DNA of the CDR3: TGTGCCAGCAGCGCAGTCTCCACGGGGGGCGATGGCTACACCTTC. This sequence joins TRBV9 and TRBJ1-2, with D possibly TRBD1 on 6 matching bases. The CDR3 loop spans 15 amino acids. Germline CDR1 and CDR2: SGDLS and YYNGEE. Trimming stripped 3 bases from V and 6 bases from J, with 18 bases between.

V is TRBV19 and J is TRBJ2-3, with TRBD2 matching over 14 bases. The CDR3 extends over 15 amino acids. Per the germline V gene, CDR1 is LNHDA and CDR2 is SQIVND (reference sequence). Germline trimming cut 6 bases from V and 4 bases from J; bases unmatched to any gene: 3. The CDR3 coding sequence is TGTGCCAGTAGCCAGACTAGCGGGGGGGCAGATACGCAGTATTTT. As protein: CASSQTSGGADTQYF.

The rearrangement joins TRBV7-9 to TRBJ1-6, with D unresolved. CDR3 length: 13 residues. CDR1 is SEHNR, CDR2 FQNEAQ, per germline (reference sequence). V lost 3 bases and J lost 8, with 8 bases in between. CDR3 residues: CASSLGADSPLHF. The DNA of the CDR3 is TGTGCCAGCAGCTTGGGAGCGGATTCACCCCTCCACTTT.

This clone was seen more than once but under ten times. The chain has TRBV7-9 and TRBJ2-2; TRBD2 might be the D (6 bases). The CDR3 sequence is 16 residues long. In germline, CDR1 is SEHNR, CDR2 FQNEAQ (reference sequence). The V end was cut by 6 bases, the J end by 2 bases, with 16 bases between. The CDR3 nucleotides are TGTGCCAGCAGTCGACGGCTGGGGGGAAACACCGGGGAGCTGTTTTTT. This encodes CASSRRLGGNTGELFF.

J is TRBJ1-2 and V is TRBV11-2; no definite D call. Germline CDR1 reads SGHAT; CDR2 reads FQNNGV. V was shortened by 4 bases and J by 4 bases, with 19 bases between the two germline ends. The CDR3 contains 16 residues. The chain's CDR3 is CASSSPMRVKGYGYTF. CDR3 coding DNA: TGTGCCAGCAGCTCGCCGATGAGGGTGAAGGGCTATGGCTACACCTTC.

This clone was seen a handful of times. This rearrangement joins TRBV28 to TRBJ2-7; possible D gene TRBD1, 5 bases. The ends were cut back, 2 bases at V and 6 bases at J, with 17 bases in the middle. This CDR3 has 15 amino acids. Germline V gene sequence: CDR1 MDHEN, CDR2 SYDVKM. The CDR3 loop reads CASSLRGSPGLEQYF. DNA for the CDR3: TGTGCCAGCAGTTTAAGGGGTTCCCCCGGTCTCGAGCAGTACTTC. The variable domain in full, completed from reference TRBV28 and TRBJ2-7, reads DVKVTQSSRYLVKRTGEKVFLECVQDMDHENMFWYRQDPGLGLRLIYFSYDVKMKEKGDIPEGYSVSREKKERFSLILESASTNQTSMYLCASSLRGSPGLEQYFGPGTRLTVT.

This clone turned up a few times. The chain has TRBV19 and TRBJ1-5, with D unclear. This CDR3 has 15 residues. The germline gives CDR1 LNHDA, CDR2 SQIVND (reference sequence). Trimming cost V 5 bases and J 5 bases, with 16 bases left between them. CDR3 bases: TGTGCCAGTAGTGCAGCCCTGACACGACATCAGCCCCAGCATTTT. The encoded protein is CASSAALTRHQPQHF. The full variable domain, in which reference TRBV19 and TRBJ1-5 provide the parts outside the CDR3, is DGGITQSPKYLFRKEGQNVTLSCEQNLNHDAMYWYRQDPGQGLRLIYYSQIVNDFQKGDIAEGYSVSREKKESFPLTVTSAQKNPTAFYLCASSAALTRHQPQHFGDGTRLSIL.

The gene calls are TRBV28 and TRBJ1-5; 7 bases align to TRBD1. V gave up 6 bases and J gave up 6 bases; unmatched junction bases: 11. From germline, CDR1 is MDHEN and CDR2 SYDVKM. This CDR3 spans 15 amino acids. The chain's CDR3 is CASRNGGTEAQPQHF. The CDR3 region has the DNA TGTGCCAGCAGGAACGGCGGGACAGAGGCTCAGCCCCAGCATTTT. The full variable domain, in which reference TRBV28 and TRBJ1-5 provide the parts outside the CDR3, is DVKVTQSSRYLVKRTGEKVFLECVQDMDHENMFWYRQDPGLGLRLIYFSYDVKMKEKGDIPEGYSVSREKKERFSLILESASTNQTSMYLCASRNGGTEAQPQHFGDGTRLSIL.

This chain uses TRBV2 with TRBJ2-7; 13 bases line up with TRBD2. The J segment lost 6 bases and the V segment lost 5 bases, leaving 7 bases of the junction unmatched. The germline gives CDR1 SNHLY, CDR2 FYNNEI. The CDR3 covers 15 residues. CDR3 amino acids: CASSLRGLAGIEQYF. CDR3 DNA sequence: TGTGCCAGCAGTCTCCGGGGACTAGCGGGAATCGAGCAGTACTTC.

The chain employs TRBV29-1 and TRBJ1-3; the D gene is possibly TRBD1 (5 bases). The CDR3 covers 13 residues. From germline, CDR1 is SQVTM and CDR2 ANQGSEA. Deletions cut 7 bases from V and 0 bases from J, with 10 bases between. CDR3 in DNA: TGCAGCGCTGGGGCCAGCTCTGGAAACACCATATATTTT. This encodes CSAGASSGNTIYF.

This sequence joins TRBV4-1 and TRBJ2-3; 9 bases fit TRBD1. The CDR3 has 18 amino acids. The trim removed 0 bases at V and 2 bases at J, leaving 9 bases unmatched. Germline V lookup: CDR1 MGHRA, CDR2 YSYEKL. The DNA of the CDR3 is TGCGCCAGCAGCCAAGATCTGATGGGACAGGGATACACAGATACGCAGTATTTT. Encoded protein: CASSQDLMGQGYTDTQYF.

The genes are TRBV29-1 and TRBJ2-5, with TRBD1 identical over 8 bases. Unmatched junction bases numbered 7, after V lost 1 base and J lost 12 bases. CDR3 length: 12 amino acids. CDR1 is SQVTM and CDR2 is ANQGSEA in the germline V gene. CDR3 DNA: TGCAGCGTTGAAGGCCCAGGGGGCAGTGAGTACTTC. Residues: CSVEGPGGSEYF.

This chain joins TRBV9 and TRBJ1-4; 8 nucleotides agree with TRBD1. CDR3 length: 15 amino acids. Losses at the gene ends were 4 bases for V and 6 bases for J; bases not matched to a gene: 8. Germline values: CDR1 SGDLS, CDR2 YYNGEE. The CDR3 loop is CASSRDRGGDEKLFF. CDR3 nucleotide sequence: TGTGCCAGCAGCAGAGACAGGGGTGGTGATGAAAAACTGTTTTTT.